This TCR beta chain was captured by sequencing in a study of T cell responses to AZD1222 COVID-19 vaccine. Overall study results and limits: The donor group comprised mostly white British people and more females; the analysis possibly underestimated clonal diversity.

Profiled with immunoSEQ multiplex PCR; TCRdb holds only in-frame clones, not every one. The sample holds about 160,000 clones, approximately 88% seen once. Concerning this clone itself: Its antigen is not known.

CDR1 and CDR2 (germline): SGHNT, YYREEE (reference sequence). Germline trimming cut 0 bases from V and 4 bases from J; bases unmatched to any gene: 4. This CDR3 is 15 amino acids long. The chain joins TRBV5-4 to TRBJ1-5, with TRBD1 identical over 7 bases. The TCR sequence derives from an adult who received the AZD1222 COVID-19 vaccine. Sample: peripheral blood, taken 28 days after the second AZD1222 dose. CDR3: CASSLGPGQNQPQHF. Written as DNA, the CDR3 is TGTGCCAGCAGCTTGGGTCCGGGACAGAATCAGCCCCAGCATTTT.